The sequence of this T cell receptor (beta chain) was determined in a study of T cell changes during pregnancy in multiple sclerosis. Clones were read by immunoSEQ multiplex PCR, and TCRdb kept only the in-frame ones, dropping some. The sample has about 56,000 clones; about 88% are singletons. This CDR3 is built from 15 residues. The ends lost 0 bases at V and 4 bases at J; junction bases unmatched: 3. Germline V gene sequence: CDR1 SGHNT, CDR2 YYREEE (reference sequence). The genes are TRBV5-4 and TRBJ2-5; 10 nucleotides agree with TRBD1. The sequence derives from a female donor with multiple sclerosis, enrolled in a pregnancy study. This sample comprised CD4+ T cells from peripheral blood mononuclear cells, obtained in the third trimester of pregnancy. In DNA, the CDR3 is TGTGCCAGCAGCTTGGGGAGGACAGGGGGAGAGACCCAGTACTTC. The encoded protein is CASSLGRTGGETQYF.